The clone carrying this TCR beta chain has ten or more counts. The antigen remains undetermined. Each CDR3 protein is one row after TCRdb ran MiXCR on the multiplex PCR reads. The sample lists around 130,000 distinct CDR3 sequences; over 20% were seen once. The lymph nodes were axillary draining lymph nodes from breast cancer patients. The data belong to a study of breast tumors, draining lymph nodes, adjacent tissues. Study outcomes and limitations: Luminal-like breast cancer showed significantly higher tumor–nontumor repertoire similarity than basal-like.

The CDR3 extends over 15 amino acids. From germline, CDR1 is MNHNS and CDR2 SASEGT. V lost 2 bases, J lost 6 bases, and 14 bases lay in between. This chain links TRBV6-1 with TRBJ1-5; no clear D gene. The sequenced sample was axillary lymph node tissue. The receptor comes from a female donor with breast cancer. Some clones in this sample may be carry-over from other donors' samples. The DNA for the CDR3 is TGTGCCAGCAGTGAATTCCCCTCCTACCTTCAGCCCCAGCATTTT. Translation gives CASSEFPSYLQPQHF.